This T cell receptor (beta chain) is from a study of blood T cell repertoires in COVID-19. On the study more broadly: Specimens from acute and convalescent COVID-19 originated in the United States, Italy and Spain. T cells, B-cell-depleted T cells, or PBMCs supplied cDNA or gDNA.

The CDR3 runs 14 residues. Germline CDR1 is LNHDA and CDR2 is SQIVND (reference sequence). V gave up 7 bases and J gave up 4 bases, with 16 bases separating them. Original processing notes: Amplifying reference gene primers gave estimates of nucleated cell counts. Sequenced by immunoSEQ multiplex PCR; TCRdb stores in-frame clones only, minus some. That table gives V, J and clone size, and the DNA gave D and trimming. The table includes nearly 250,000 clones, roughly nine tenths detected once. V and J are TRBV19 and TRBJ1-1, with a possible D match to TRBD1 (5 bases). The sample consisted of peripheral blood. This TCR came from a woman aged 55-75 years who had recovered from COVID-19. CDR3 sequence reads: CASIRQGMTTEAFF. The CDR3 DNA reads TGTGCCAGTATAAGGCAGGGAATGACCACTGAAGCTTTCTTT.